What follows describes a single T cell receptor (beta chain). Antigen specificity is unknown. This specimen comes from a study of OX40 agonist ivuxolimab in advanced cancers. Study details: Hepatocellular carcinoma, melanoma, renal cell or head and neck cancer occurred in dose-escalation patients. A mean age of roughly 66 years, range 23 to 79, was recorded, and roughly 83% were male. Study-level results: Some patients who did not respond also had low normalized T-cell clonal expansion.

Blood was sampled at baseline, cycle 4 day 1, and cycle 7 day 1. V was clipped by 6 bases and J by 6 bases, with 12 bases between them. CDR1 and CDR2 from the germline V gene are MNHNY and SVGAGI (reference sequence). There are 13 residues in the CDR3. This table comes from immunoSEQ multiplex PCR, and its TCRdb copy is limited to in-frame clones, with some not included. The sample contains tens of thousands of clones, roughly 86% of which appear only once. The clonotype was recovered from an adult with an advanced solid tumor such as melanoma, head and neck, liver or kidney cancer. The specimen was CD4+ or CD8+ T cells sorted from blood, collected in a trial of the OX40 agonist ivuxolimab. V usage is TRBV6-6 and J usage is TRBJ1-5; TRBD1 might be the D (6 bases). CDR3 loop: CASRPRGGQPQHF. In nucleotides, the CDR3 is TGTGCCAGCAGACCACGAGGGGGTCAGCCCCAGCATTTT.